This T cell receptor beta chain was identified in a study of blood T cell repertoires in COVID-19. At the level of the study: COVID-19 samples collected from the United States, Italy and Spain covered acute and convalescent phases.

The repertoire was sequenced with immunoSEQ multiplex PCR; TCRdb's copy has only in-frame clones and lacks some. The profile shows 300,000 to 400,000 clones, approximately 86% of them singletons. The length of the CDR3 is 16 residues. The germline CDR1 and CDR2 sequences are SGHDT and YYEEEE. The V end lost 4 bases, the J end lost 2 bases, and 19 bases lay between the germline ends. This sequence was found in a human donor in a cohort sampled during active COVID-19. The sample comprised peripheral blood. The chain combines TRBV5-6 with TRBJ2-7; TRBD1 is a possible D gene (5 bases). CDR3: CASSQYDSRRAYEQYF. The DNA for the CDR3 is TGTGCCAGCAGCCAATATGACAGCCGCCGGGCCTACGAGCAGTACTTC.